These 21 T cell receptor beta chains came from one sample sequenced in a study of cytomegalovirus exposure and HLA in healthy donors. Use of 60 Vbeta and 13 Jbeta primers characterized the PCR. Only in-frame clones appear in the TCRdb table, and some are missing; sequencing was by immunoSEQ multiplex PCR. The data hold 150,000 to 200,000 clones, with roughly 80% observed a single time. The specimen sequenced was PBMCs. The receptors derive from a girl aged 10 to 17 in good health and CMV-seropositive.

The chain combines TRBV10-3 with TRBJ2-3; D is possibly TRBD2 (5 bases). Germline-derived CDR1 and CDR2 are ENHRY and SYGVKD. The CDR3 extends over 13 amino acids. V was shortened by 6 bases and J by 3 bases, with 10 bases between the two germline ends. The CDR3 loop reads CAIRAVATDTQYF. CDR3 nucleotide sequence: TGTGCCATCAGGGCTGTAGCGACAGATACGCAGTATTTT.

CDR3 amino acids: CASIAGWREKLFF. CDR3 bases: TGTGCCAGCATAGCGGGTTGGAGAGAAAAACTGTTTTTT. V and J are TRBV5-8 and TRBJ1-4; the D is unclear. The germline V and J ends were trimmed by 6 bases and 8 bases, with 14 bases remaining between them. The CDR3 loop spans 13 amino acids. Germline V lookup: CDR1 SGHTS, CDR2 YDEGEE.

The CDR3 nucleotides are TGTGCCAGCAGTCCGACAGGTTGGCTCGAGAATGGCTACACCTTC. The encoded protein is CASSPTGWLENGYTF. The chain carries TRBV6-1 and TRBJ1-2, with TRBD1 as a possible D gene (6 bases). V dropped 5 bases and J dropped 6 bases, with 19 bases sitting between them. This CDR3 is built from 15 residues. The germline gives CDR1 MNHNS, CDR2 SASEGT.

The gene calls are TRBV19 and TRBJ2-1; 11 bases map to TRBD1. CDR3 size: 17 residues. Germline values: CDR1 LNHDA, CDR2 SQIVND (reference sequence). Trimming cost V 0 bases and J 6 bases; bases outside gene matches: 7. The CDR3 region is CASSIDMSDRGLNEQFF. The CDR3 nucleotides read TGTGCCAGTAGTATAGATATGTCGGACAGGGGGCTCAATGAGCAGTTCTTC.

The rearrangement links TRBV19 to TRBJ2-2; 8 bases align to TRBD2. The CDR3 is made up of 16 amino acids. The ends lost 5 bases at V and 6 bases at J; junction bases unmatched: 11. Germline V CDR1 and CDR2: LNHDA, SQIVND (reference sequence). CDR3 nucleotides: TGTGCCAGTAGTGTTCCGGGACTAGGATTCTCCGGGGAGCTGTTTTTT. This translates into CASSVPGLGFSGELFF.

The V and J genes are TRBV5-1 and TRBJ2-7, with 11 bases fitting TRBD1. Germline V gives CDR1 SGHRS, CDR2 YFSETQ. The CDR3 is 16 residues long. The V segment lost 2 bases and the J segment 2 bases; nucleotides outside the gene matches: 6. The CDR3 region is CASSFGTGGSPYEQYF. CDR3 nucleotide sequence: TGCGCCAGCAGCTTCGGGACAGGGGGTTCCCCCTACGAGCAGTACTTC.

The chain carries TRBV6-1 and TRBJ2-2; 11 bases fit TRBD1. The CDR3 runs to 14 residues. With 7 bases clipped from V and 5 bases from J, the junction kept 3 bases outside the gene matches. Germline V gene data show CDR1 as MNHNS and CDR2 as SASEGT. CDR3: CASIGTGGTGELFF. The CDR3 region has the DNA TGTGCCAGCATCGGGACAGGGGGAACCGGGGAGCTGTTTTTT.

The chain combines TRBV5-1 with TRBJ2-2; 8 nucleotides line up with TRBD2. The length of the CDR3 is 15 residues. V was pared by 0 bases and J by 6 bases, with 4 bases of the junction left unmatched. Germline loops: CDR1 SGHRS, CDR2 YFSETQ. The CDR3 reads CASSLDGRAPGELFF. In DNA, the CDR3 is TGCGCCAGCAGCTTGGACGGGAGGGCCCCCGGGGAGCTGTTTTTT. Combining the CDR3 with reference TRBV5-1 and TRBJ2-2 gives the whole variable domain KAGVTQTPRYLIKTRGQQVTLSCSPISGHRSVSWYQQTPGQGLQFLFEYFSETQRNKGNFPGRFSGRQFSNSRSEMNVSTLELGDSALYLCASSLDGRAPGELFFGEGSRLTVL.

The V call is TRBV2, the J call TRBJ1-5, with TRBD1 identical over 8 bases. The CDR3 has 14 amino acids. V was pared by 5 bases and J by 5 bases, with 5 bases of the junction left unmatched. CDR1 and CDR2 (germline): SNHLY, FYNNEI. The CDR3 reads CASSRTGSDQPQHF. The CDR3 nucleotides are TGTGCCAGCAGTCGGACAGGGAGCGATCAGCCCCAGCATTTT.

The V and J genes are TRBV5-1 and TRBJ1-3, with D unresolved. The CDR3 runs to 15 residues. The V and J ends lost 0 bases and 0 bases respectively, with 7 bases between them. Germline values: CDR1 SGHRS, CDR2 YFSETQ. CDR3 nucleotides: TGCGCCAGCAGCTTGGACAGAGCCTCTGGAAACACCATATATTTT. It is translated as CASSLDRASGNTIYF. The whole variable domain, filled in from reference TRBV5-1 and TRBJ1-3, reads KAGVTQTPRYLIKTRGQQVTLSCSPISGHRSVSWYQQTPGQGLQFLFEYFSETQRNKGNFPGRFSGRQFSNSRSEMNVSTLELGDSALYLCASSLDRASGNTIYFGEGSWLTVV.

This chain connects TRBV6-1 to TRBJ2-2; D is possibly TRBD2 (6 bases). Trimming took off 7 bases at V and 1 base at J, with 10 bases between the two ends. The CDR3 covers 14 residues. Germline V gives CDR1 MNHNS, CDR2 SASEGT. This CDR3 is CASTRDLNTGELFF. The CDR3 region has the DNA TGTGCCAGCACCCGGGACTTGAACACCGGGGAGCTGTTTTTT.

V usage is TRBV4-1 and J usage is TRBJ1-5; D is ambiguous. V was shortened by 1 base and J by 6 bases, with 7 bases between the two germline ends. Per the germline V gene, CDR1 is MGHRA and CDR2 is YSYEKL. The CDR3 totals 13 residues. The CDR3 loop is CASSQGGSQPQHF. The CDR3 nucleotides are TGCGCCAGCAGCCAAGGAGGGAGTCAGCCCCAGCATTTT.

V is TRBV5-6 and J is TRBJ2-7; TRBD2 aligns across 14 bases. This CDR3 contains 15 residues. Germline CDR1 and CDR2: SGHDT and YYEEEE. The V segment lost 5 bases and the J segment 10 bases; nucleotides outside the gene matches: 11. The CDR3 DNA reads TGTGCCAGCAGGCCGTCTGGGGGGACTAGCGGGAGCCAGTACTTC. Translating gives CASRPSGGTSGSQYF.

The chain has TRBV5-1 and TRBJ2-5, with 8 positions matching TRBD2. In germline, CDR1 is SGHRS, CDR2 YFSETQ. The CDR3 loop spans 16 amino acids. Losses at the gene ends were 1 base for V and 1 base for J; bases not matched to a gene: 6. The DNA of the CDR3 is TGCGCCAGCAGCTTGAACCCCGGGACTAGCCAAGAGACCCAGTACTTC. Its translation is CASSLNPGTSQETQYF.

CDR3 sequence reads: CSVEVAGPYNEQFF. The CDR3, as DNA: TGCAGCGTTGAGGTAGCGGGACCATACAATGAGCAGTTCTTC. J is TRBJ2-1 and V is TRBV29-1, with 8 bases that match TRBD2. The CDR3 length is 14 residues. CDR1 and CDR2 from the germline V gene are SQVTM and ANQGSEA. Germline trimming cut 3 bases from V and 4 bases from J; bases unmatched to any gene: 5.

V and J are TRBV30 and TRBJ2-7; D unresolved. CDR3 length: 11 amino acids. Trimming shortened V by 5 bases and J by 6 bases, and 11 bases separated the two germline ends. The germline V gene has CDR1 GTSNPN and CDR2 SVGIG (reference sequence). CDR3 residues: CAWESTSEQYF. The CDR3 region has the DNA TGTGCCTGGGAGAGTACCTCCGAGCAGTACTTC. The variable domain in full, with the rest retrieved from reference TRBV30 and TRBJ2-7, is SQTIHQWPATLVQPVGSPLSLECTVEGTSNPNLYWYRQAAGRGLQLLFYSVGIGQISSEVPQNLSASRPQDRQFILSSKKLLLSDSGFYLCAWESTSEQYFGPGTRLTVT.

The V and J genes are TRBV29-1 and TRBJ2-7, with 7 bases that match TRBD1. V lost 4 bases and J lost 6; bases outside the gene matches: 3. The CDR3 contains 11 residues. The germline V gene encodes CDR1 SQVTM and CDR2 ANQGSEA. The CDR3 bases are TGCAGCGTTGCAACAGGGGCCGAGCAGTACTTC. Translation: CSVATGAEQYF.

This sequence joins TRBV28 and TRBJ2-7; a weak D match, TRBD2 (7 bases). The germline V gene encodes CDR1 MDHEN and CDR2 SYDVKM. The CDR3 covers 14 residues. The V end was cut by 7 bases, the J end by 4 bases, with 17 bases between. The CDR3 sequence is CASTAEGGGYEQYF. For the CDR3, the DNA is TGTGCCAGCACCGCCGAGGGAGGGGGTTACGAGCAGTACTTC.

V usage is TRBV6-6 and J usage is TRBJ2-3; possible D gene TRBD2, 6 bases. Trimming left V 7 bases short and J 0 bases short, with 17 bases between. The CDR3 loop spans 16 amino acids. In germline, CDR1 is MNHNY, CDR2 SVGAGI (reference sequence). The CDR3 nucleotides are TGTGCCAGCACCCCACGAGGGGCGGGAAGCACAGATACGCAGTATTTT. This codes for CASTPRGAGSTDTQYF.

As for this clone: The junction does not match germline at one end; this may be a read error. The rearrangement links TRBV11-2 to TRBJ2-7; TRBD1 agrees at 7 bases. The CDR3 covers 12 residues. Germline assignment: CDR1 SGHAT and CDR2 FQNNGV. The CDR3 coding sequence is TGTGCCAGCAGCTTAGCACAGGGGATGCCTAACTTC. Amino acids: CASSLAQGMPNF.

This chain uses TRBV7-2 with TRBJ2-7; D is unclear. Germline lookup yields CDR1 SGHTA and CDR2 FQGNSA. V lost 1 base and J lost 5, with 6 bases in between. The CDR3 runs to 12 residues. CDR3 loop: CASSLDGHEQYF. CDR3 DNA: TGTGCCAGCAGCTTAGATGGCCACGAGCAGTACTTC.